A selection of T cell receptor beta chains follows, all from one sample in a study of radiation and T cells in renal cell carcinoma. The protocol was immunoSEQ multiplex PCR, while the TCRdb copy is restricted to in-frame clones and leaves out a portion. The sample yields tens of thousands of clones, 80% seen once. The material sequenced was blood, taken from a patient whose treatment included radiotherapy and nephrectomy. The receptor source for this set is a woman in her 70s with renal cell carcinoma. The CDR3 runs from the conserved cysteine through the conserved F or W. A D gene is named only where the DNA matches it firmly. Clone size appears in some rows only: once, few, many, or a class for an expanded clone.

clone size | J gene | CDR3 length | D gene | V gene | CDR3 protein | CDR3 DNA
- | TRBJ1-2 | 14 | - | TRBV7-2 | CASSLWDLTYGYTF | TGTGCCAGCAGCTTATGGGACCTCACCTATGGCTACACCTTC
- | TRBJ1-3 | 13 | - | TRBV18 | CASYQTGGNTIYF | TGTGCCAGCTACCAGACCGGTGGAAACACCATATATTTT
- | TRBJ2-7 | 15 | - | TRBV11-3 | CASSLGQGITYEQYF | TGTGCCAGCAGCTTAGGCCAGGGAATCACCTACGAGCAGTACTTC
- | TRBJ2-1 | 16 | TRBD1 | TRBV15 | CATSRGTGDSYNEQFF | TGTGCCACCAGCAGAGGGACAGGAGACTCCTACAATGAGCAGTTCTTC
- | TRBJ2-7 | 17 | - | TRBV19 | CASSPRGGQGPTIGQYF | TGTGCCAGTAGTCCCCGAGGGGGGCAGGGACCGACAATCGGGCAGTACTTC
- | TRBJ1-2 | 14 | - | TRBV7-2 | CASSRAMEGGGYTF | TGTGCCAGCAGCCGGGCAATGGAAGGCGGTGGCTACACCTTC
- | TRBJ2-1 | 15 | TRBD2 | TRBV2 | CASSESGSSYNEQFF | TGTGCCAGCAGTGAAAGCGGGAGCTCCTACAATGAGCAGTTCTTC
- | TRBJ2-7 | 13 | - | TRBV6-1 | CASSDVVSYEQYF | TGTGCCAGCAGTGATGTGGTCTCCTACGAGCAGTACTTC
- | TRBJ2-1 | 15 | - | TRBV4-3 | CASSQGISEHNEQFF | TGCGCCAGCAGCCAAGGTATTAGCGAGCACAATGAGCAGTTCTTC
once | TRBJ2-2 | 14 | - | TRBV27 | CASSRWQNTGELFF | TGTGCCAGCAGCCGGTGGCAAAACACCGGGGAGCTGTTTTTT
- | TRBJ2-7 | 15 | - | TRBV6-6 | CASSYSTGVSYEQYF | TGTGCCAGCAGTTACTCCACGGGAGTGTCCTACGAGCAGTACTTC
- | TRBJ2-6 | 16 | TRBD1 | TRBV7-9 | CASSRDRGSGANVLTF | TGTGCCAGCAGCCGGGACAGAGGCTCTGGGGCCAACGTCCTGACTTTC
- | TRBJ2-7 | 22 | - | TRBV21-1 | CASTPIQPFLEGRTGSYYEQYF | TGTGCCAGCACCCCCATTCAGCCATTCCTCGAGGGGCGGACAGGGTCATACTACGAGCAGTACTTC
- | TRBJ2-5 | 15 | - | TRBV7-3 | CASSLDAASGETQYF | TGTGCCAGCAGCTTGGATGCAGCCTCGGGAGAGACCCAGTACTTC